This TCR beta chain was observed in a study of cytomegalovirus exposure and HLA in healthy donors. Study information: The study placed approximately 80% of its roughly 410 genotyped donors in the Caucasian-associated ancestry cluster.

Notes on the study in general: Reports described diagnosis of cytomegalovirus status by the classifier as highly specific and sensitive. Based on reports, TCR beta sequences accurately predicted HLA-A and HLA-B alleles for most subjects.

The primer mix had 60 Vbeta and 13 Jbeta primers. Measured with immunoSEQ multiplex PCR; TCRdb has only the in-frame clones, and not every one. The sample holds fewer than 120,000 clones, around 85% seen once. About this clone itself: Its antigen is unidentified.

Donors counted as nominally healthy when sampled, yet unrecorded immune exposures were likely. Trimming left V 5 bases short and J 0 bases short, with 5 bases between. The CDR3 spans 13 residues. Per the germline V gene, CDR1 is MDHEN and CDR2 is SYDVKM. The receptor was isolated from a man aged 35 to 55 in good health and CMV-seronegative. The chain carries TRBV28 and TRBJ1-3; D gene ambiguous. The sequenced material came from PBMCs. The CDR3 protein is CASSLSSGNTIYF. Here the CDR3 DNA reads TGTGCCAGCAGTCTAAGCTCTGGAAACACCATATATTTT.